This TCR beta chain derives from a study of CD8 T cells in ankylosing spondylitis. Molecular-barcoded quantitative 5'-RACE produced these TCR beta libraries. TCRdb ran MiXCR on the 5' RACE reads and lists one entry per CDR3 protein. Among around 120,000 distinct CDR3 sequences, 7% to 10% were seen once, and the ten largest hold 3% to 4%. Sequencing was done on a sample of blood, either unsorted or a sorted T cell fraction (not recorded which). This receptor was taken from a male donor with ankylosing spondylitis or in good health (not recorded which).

The chain's CDR3 is CASSLEAGFTSYEQYF. Here the CDR3 DNA reads TGTGCCAGCAGCTTAGAAGCGGGTTTTACCTCCTACGAGCAGTACTTC. The gene calls are TRBV7-2 and TRBJ2-7; D perhaps matches TRBD2 (6 bases). V shed 1 base and J shed 0 bases, with 13 bases lying between them. There are 16 residues in the CDR3. Germline lookup yields CDR1 SGHTA and CDR2 FQGNSA.